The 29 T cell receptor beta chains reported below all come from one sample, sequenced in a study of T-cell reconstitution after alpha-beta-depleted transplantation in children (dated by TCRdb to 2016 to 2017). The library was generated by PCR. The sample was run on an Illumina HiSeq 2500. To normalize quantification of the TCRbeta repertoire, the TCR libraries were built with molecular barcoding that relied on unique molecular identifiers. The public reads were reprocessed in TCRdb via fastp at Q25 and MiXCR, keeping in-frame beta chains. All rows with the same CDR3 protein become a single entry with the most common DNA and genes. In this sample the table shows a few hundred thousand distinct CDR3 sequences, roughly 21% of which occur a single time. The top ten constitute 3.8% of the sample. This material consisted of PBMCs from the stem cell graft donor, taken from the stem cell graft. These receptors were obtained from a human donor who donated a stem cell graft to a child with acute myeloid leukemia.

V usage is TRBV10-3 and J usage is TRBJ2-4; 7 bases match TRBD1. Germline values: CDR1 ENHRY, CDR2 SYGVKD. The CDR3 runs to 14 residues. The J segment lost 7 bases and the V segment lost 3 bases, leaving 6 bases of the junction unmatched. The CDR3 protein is CAISEFDRANIQYF. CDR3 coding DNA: TGTGCCATCAGTGAATTCGACAGGGCCAACATTCAGTACTTC.

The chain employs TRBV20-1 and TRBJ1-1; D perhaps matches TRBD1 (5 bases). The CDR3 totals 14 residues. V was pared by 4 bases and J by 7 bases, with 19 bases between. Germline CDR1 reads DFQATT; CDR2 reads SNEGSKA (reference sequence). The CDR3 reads CSANYRGPQGEAFF. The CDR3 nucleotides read TGCAGTGCTAATTACCGTGGACCCCAGGGTGAAGCTTTCTTT.

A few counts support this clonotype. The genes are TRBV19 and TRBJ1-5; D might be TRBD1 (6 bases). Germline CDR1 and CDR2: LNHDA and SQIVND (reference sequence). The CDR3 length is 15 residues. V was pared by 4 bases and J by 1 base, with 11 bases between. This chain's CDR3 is CASSNRVGSNQPQHF. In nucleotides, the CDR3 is TGTGCCAGTAGTAACAGGGTAGGGAGCAATCAGCCCCAGCATTTT.

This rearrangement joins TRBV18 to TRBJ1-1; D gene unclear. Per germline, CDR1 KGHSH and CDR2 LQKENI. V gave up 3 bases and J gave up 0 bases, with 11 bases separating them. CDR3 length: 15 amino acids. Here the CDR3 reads CASSPSGLLNTEAFF. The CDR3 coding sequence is TGTGCCAGCTCACCCTCCGGGCTCTTGAACACTGAAGCTTTCTTT.

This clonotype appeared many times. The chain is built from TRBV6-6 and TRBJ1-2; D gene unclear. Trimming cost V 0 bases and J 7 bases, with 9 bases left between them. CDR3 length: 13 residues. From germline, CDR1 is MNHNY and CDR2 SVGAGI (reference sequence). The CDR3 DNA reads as TGTGCCAGCAGTTACTCAGAAGGAGCTGGCTACACCTTC. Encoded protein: CASSYSEGAGYTF.

The CDR3 spells CASSSTSGGTNEQFF. The DNA for the CDR3 is TGTGCCAGCAGCTCGACTAGCGGAGGTACAAATGAGCAGTTCTTC. The J gene is TRBJ2-1, the V gene TRBV7-9; TRBD2 agrees at 9 bases. The length of the CDR3 is 15 residues. V shed 4 bases and J 7 bases; nucleotides not matched to a gene: 8. Germline CDR1 SEHNR, CDR2 FQNEAQ (reference sequence).

The CDR3 reads CSAKKQGWTEAFF. DNA of the CDR3: TGCAGTGCTAAGAAACAGGGTTGGACTGAAGCTTTCTTT. The chain joins TRBV20-1 to TRBJ1-1, with D possibly matching TRBD1 (6 bases). The CDR3 runs to 13 residues. Germline CDR1 and CDR2: DFQATT and SNEGSKA (reference sequence). Trimming left V 4 bases short and J 5 bases short, with 14 bases between.

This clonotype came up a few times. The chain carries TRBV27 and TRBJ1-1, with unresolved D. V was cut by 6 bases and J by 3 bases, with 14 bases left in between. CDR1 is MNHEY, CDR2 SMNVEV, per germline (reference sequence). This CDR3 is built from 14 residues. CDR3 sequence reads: CASSGGGWHTEAFF. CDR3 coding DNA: TGTGCCAGCAGCGGCGGAGGGTGGCACACTGAAGCTTTCTTT.

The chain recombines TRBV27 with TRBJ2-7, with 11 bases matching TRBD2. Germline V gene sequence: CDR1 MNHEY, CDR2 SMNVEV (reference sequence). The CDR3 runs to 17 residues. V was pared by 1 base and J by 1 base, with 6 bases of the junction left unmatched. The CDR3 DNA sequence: TGTGCCAGCAGTTTATTAGGGACTAGCGGAGAGTCCTACGAGCAGTACTTC. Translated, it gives CASSLLGTSGESYEQYF.

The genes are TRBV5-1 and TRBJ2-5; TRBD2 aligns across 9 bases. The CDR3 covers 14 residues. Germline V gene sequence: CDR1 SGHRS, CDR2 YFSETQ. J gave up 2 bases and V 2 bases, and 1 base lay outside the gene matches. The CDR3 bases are TGCGCCAGCAGCTTCACTAGCGGGCAAGAGACCCAGTACTTC. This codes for CASSFTSGQETQYF.

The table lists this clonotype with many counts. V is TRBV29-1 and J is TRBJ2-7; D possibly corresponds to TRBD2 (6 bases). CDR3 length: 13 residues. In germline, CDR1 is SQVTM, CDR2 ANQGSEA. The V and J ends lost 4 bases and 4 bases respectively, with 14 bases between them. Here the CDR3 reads CSVATGVGYEQYF. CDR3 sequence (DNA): TGCAGCGTTGCGACGGGAGTAGGGTACGAGCAGTACTTC.

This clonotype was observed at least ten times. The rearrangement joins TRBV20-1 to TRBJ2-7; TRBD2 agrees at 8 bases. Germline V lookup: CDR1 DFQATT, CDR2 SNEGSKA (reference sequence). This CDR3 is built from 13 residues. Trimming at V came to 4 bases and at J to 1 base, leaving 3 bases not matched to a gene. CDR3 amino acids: CSAMTSDSYEQYF. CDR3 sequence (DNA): TGCAGTGCTATGACTAGCGATTCCTACGAGCAGTACTTC.

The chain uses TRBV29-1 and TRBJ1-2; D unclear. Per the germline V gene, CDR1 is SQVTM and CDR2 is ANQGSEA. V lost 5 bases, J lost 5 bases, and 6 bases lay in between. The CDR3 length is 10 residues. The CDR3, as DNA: TGCAGCGTTTTGGGGTATGGCTACACCTTC. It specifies CSVLGYGYTF. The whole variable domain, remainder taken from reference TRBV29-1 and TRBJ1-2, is SAVISQKPSRDICQRGTSLTIQCQVDSQVTMMFWYRQQPGQSLTLIATANQGSEATYESGFVIDKFPISRPNLTFSTLTVSNMSPEDSSIYLCSVLGYGYTFGSGTRLTVV.

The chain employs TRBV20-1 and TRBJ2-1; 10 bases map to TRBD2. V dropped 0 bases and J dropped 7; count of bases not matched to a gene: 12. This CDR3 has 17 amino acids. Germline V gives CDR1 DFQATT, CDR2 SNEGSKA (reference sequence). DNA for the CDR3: TGCAGTGCTAGAGATGGAGGAGCGGGAGGGCGAGAGAATGAGCAGTTCTTC. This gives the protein CSARDGGAGGRENEQFF.

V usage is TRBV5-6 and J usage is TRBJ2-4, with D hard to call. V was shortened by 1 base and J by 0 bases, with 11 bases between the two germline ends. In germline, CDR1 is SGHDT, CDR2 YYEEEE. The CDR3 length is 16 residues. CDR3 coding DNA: TGTGCCAGCAGCTTGAGGCAGCTACTAGCCAAAAACATTCAGTACTTC. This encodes CASSLRQLLAKNIQYF.

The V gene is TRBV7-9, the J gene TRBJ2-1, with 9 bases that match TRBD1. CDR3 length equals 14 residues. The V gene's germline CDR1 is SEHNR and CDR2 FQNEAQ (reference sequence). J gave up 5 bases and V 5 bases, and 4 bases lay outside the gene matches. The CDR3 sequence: CASSPRDRDNEQFF. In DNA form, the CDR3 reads TGTGCCAGCAGCCCCCGGGACAGGGACAATGAGCAGTTCTTC.

The CDR3 loop is CATSRDGGLETQYF. In DNA form, the CDR3 reads TGTGCCACCAGCAGAGATGGGGGTTTGGAGACCCAGTACTTC. The chain combines TRBV15 with TRBJ2-5; the D call may be TRBD1 or TRBD2 (5 bases each). CDR1 LNHNV and CDR2 YYDKDF come from the germline V gene (reference sequence). CDR3 length: 14 amino acids. The ends were cut back, 0 bases at V and 5 bases at J, with 10 bases in the middle.

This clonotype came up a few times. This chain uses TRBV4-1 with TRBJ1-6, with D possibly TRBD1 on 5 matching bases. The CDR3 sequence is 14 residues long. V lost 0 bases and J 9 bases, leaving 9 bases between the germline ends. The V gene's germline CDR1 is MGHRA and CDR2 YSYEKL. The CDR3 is CASSQEDMRSPLHF. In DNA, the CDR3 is TGCGCCAGCAGCCAAGAGGACATGCGTTCACCCCTCCACTTT.

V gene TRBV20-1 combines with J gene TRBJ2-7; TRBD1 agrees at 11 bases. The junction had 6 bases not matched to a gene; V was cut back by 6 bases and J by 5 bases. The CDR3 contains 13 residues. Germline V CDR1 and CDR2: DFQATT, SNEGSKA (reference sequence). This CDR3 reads CSAPRTGGDEQYF. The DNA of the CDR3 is TGCAGTGCACCCCGGACAGGGGGCGACGAGCAGTACTTC.

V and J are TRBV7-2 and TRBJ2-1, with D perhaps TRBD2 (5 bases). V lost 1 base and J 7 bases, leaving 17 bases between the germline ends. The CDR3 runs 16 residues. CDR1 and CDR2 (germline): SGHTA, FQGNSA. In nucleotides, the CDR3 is TGTGCCAGCAGCTTAGGGACTTTTCCGGGGTTTAATGAGCAGTTCTTC. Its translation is CASSLGTFPGFNEQFF.

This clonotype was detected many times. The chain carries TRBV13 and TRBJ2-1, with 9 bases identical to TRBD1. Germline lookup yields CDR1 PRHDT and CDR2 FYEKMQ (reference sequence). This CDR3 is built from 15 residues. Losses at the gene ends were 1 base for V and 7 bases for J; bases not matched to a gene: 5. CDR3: CASSLVGQGRNEQFF. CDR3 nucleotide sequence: TGTGCCAGCAGCTTAGTGGGACAGGGTAGGAATGAGCAGTTCTTC.

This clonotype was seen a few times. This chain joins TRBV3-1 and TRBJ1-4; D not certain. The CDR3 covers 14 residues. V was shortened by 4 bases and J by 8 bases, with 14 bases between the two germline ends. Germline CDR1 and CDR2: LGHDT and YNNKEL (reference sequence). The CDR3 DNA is TGTGCCAGCAGCCCCGCGGGCATCAGGGAAAAACTGTTTTTT. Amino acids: CASSPAGIREKLFF.

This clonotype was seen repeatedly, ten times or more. In DNA, the CDR3 is TGTGCCAGCAGTTCGGGAGGGTGGGGGAACAATGAGCAGTTCTTC. Encoded protein: CASSSGGWGNNEQFF. This rearrangement joins TRBV12-3 or TRBV12-4 to TRBJ2-1, with TRBD2 matching 8 bases. J gave up 5 bases and V 4 bases, and 7 bases lay outside the gene matches. CDR3 length: 15 amino acids.

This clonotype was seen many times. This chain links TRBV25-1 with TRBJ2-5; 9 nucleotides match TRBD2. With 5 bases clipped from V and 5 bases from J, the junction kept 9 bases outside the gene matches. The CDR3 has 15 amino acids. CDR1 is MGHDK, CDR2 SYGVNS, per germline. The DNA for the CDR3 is TGTGCCAGCAGTTTTTGGACTAGCGCAGACGAGACCCAGTACTTC. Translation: CASSFWTSADETQYF.

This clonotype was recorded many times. As DNA, the CDR3 is TGTGCCAGCAGTTTCCGTTGGGAGACCCAGTACTTC. This codes for CASSFRWETQYF. The rearrangement joins TRBV12-3 or TRBV12-4 to TRBJ2-5, with D unresolved. The V and J ends lost 3 bases and 5 bases respectively, with 7 bases between them. This CDR3 has 12 residues.

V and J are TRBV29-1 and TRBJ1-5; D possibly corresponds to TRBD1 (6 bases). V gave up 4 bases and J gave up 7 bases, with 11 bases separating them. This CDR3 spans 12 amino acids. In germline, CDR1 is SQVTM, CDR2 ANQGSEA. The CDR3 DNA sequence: TGCAGCGTTGGGGGGGGCGGACAGCCCCAGCATTTT. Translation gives CSVGGGGQPQHF.

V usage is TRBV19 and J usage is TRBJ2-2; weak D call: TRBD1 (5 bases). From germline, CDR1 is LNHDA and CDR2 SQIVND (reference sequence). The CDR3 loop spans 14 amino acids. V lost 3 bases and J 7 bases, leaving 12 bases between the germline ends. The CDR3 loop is CASSIQGADGELFF. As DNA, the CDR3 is TGTGCCAGTAGTATCCAGGGTGCGGACGGGGAGCTGTTTTTT.

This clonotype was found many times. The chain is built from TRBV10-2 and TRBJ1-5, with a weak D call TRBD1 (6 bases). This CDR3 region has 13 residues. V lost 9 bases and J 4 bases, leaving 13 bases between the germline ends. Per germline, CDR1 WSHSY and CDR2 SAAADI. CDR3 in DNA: TGCGCCAGTTCGGACAGTCTAAATCAGCCCCAGCATTTT. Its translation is CASSDSLNQPQHF.

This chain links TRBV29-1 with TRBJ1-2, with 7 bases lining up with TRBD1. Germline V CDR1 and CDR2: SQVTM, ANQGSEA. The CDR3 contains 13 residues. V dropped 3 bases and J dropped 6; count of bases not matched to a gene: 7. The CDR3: CSVESTGVDGYTF. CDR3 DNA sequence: TGCAGCGTTGAGTCTACAGGGGTGGATGGCTACACCTTC.